What follows is one T cell receptor (beta chain) and its context. The antigen is unknown. V lost 4 bases, J lost 6 bases, and 9 bases lay in between. The CDR3 has 13 amino acids. Germline V gene data show CDR1 as SNHLY and CDR2 as FYNNEI. The data are from a study of vaccination and CD4 T cells after COVID-19. The overall study: Investigators stimulated cells with overlapping spike peptides drawn from SARS-CoV-2, HCoV-NL63, HCoV-OC43 and HCoV-229E.

Sample treatment: 10-day PBMC culture with coronavirus spike peptide pools or control peptides (ViraFEST assay). Cultured CD4+ T-cell DNA underwent Oncomine TCR Beta short-read sequencing. A single record per CDR3 protein comes from TCRdb applying MiXCR to the PCR reads. The sample holds fewer than 15,000 distinct CDR3 sequences; roughly 69% are singletons and the top ten take around 7.4%. The chain has TRBV2 and TRBJ2-2; no firm D call. The sequences come from CD4+ T cells from blood, cultured in vitro, collected before SARS-CoV-2 vaccination. The sequence derives from a human donor who had recovered from COVID-19. Written as DNA, the CDR3 is TGTGCCAGCAGTGTAGAGTCGTCCGGGGAGCTGTTTTTT. It codes for CASSVESSGELFF. The variable domain in full, completed from reference TRBV2 and TRBJ2-2, reads EPEVTQTPSHQVTQMGQEVILRCVPISNHLYFYWYRQILGQKVEFLVSFYNNEISEKSEIFDDQFSVERPDGSNFTLKIRSTKLEDSAMYFCASSVESSGELFFGEGSRLTVL.